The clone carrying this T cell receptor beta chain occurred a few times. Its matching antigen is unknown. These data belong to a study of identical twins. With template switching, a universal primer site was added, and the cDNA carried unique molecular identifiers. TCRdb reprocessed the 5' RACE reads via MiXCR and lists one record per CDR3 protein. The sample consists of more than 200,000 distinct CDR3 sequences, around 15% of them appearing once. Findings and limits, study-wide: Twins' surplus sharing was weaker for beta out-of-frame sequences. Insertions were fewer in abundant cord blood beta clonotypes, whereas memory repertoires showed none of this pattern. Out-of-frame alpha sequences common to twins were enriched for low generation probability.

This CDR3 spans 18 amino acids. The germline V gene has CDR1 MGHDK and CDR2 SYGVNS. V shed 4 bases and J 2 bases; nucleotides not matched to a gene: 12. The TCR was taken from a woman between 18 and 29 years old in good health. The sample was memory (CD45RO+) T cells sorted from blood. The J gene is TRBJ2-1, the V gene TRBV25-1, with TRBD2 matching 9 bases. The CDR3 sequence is CASSALAGGVSAYNEQFF. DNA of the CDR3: TGTGCCAGCAGTGCGTTGGCGGGAGGGGTCAGCGCCTACAATGAGCAGTTCTTC.